This TCR beta chain was sequenced in a study of shared T cell receptors in the human thymus. CDR3 length: 15 amino acids. Some clones are missing from TCRdb's copy, which holds only in-frame ones; the method was immunoSEQ multiplex PCR. Among under 850,000 clones listed, more than 75% were seen once. The same data also went into a second study, on human thymus T cells. That source reports: All donors were healthy Finnish infants who were undergoing corrective surgery to treat congenital heart defects. Overlap was high between thymic repertoires from unrelated individuals, as reported in related research.

V gene TRBV21-1 combines with J gene TRBJ2-6; the D call of TRBD2 is as the table states it, not checked on the DNA. TRBV21-1 corresponds to a pseudogene. The TCR sequence derives from a boy less than two years old with a congenital heart defect. Sequences were obtained from thymocytes. CDR3 residues: CAPPDYLSGANVLTF. CDR3 DNA: TGTGCCCCCCCGGACTACCTCTCTGGGGCCAACGTCCTGACTTTC.